This TCR beta chain originates from a study of shared clonotypes between healthy human individuals (dated by TCRdb to the early 2020s). Broadly, across the study: Three men and two women, aged 18 to 49 years, made up the cohort. For each donor, three plates each were used for CD4 naive and CD4 memory, two plates were used for CD8 naive, and one plate was used for CD8 memory. To estimate repertoire size and how much clonotypes are shared between individuals, the study performed deep sequencing of blood TCR repertoires from roughly five healthy adults. To increase sequencing depth and limit assay-specific biases, TCR repertoire library preparation and sequencing were carried out by different laboratories using diverse techniques. Between about 0.9 and 9 billion PBMCs per donor were obtained by leukapheresis.

CD8 naive samples consisted of CD45RO-negative cells that were positively selected for CCR7, yielding a CD45RA+CCR7+ population without TemRA cells. The donors were healthy, HIV-negative adults with no recently reported acute infections or vaccinations. Only Caucasian adults living in Nashville, Tennessee, USA were represented among the donors. Blood was obtained by leukapheresis, after which PBMCs were separated by Ficoll-Histopaque density gradient centrifugation and cryopreserved in liquid nitrogen vapor phase. Purity and quantity of every magnetically sorted T cell population were checked by analytical flow cytometry. Genomic DNA was isolated from every sorted fraction and measured by UV absorbance on a Nanodrop 2000c. Summary of the overall study and its limitations: Rarefaction of sorted-subset datasets indicated incomplete sequencing despite the large sequencing depth. When a handful of donors were compared, the shared fraction of clonotypes was 5% to 6.5% for naive CD4, approximately 3.3% for naive CD8, roughly 2.5% for memory CD4, and 0.35% to 0.4% for memory CD8. Because the study included a small number of donors, the genetic and exposure-history diversity represented was limited. Sampling was restricted to blood, and TCR repertoires in tissues likely differ from the TCR repertoires found in blood. Larger estimated clonotype richness was generally found for naive subsets than for memory subsets. Based on pairwise subsampling, the degree of clonotype sharing among donors was expected to be affected by sequencing depth. Clonotypes shared by all four sorted-subset donors showed higher generation probabilities than non-shared clonotypes.

CDR1 and CDR2 (SGHRS, YFSETQ) derive from the germline V gene. V was cut back by 3 bases and J by 4 bases, leaving a gap of 11 bases between them. The CDR3 runs 14 amino acids, cysteine and phenylalanine included. Only CDR3 DNA is held: 42 bases, read in frame from base 1. TCR CDR3 regions were amplified from genomic DNA by multiplex PCR using the deep immunoSEQ assay. Extracted genomic DNA from each cell subset was distributed evenly across all wells of several immunoSEQ 96-well plates, and each plate was treated as a replicate. For sorted subsets, each replicate PCR was loaded with around 200 ng genomic DNA, equivalent to approximately 27,000 T cell genomes. Purified libraries were quantified with a Qubit 3.0 fluorometer, sized on a Bioanalyzer 2100, and re-quantified with the KAPA Library Quantification kit. Each immunoSEQ 96-well plate was sequenced on its own single-read 150-cycle Illumina NextSeq 550 flow cell. Concerning the study's data processing: Because the immunoSEQ output included only junctional sequences and no quality scores, the filtering could not be the same as the filtering used for full-length reads. Sequences were annotated with PyIR, a Python wrapper for IgBLAST v1.9, and V/J genes and CDR3 were assigned using IMGT germline references. Reads were filtered out if the reads had weak V/J assignments (E-value above 1e-6), no CDR3, stop codons, out-of-frame junctions, or ambiguous translated residues. A V3J clonotype was defined by an identical inferred V gene, J gene, and CDR3 amino acid sequence. To compute the percentage overlap between repertoires, the number of shared unique clonotypes was divided by the size of the smaller repertoire. Richness of each repertoire was evaluated using RTK rarefaction, the Chao1 estimator, and Recon v2.1 estimates of unobserved clonotypes. OLGA was used to compute generation probabilities for all TCRbeta clonotypes that the gDNA method yielded from several donors. TCRdb re-hosts the immuneACCESS table, in-frame sequences only. Its copies lack some clones; in the studies checked, an unresolved V gene accounts for under half of them, and the cause for the rest is not known. V, J and clone size reflect that table, while D and trimming were determined from the DNA. The sample records a few million clones, around 93% of which are singletons. The top ten hold roughly 1.7% of the sample.

As concerns this clone: The target of this receptor is not known. Within one base of it there is no much larger clone, and no base qualities were kept.

The receptor was isolated from a man aged 18 to 30 in good health. Some clones in this sample may be carry-over from other donors' samples. Here the chain combines TRBV5-1 and TRBJ2-1, with the D gene too uncertain to name. The sequenced material came from naive CD8+ T cells from PBMCs. What the cell subset or site label conveys for this sample: CD45RA+CCR7+. The CDR3 loop reads CASSSPQVYNEQFF. DNA sequence: TGCGCCAGCAGCTCGCCACAAGTTTACAATGAGCAGTTCTTC.